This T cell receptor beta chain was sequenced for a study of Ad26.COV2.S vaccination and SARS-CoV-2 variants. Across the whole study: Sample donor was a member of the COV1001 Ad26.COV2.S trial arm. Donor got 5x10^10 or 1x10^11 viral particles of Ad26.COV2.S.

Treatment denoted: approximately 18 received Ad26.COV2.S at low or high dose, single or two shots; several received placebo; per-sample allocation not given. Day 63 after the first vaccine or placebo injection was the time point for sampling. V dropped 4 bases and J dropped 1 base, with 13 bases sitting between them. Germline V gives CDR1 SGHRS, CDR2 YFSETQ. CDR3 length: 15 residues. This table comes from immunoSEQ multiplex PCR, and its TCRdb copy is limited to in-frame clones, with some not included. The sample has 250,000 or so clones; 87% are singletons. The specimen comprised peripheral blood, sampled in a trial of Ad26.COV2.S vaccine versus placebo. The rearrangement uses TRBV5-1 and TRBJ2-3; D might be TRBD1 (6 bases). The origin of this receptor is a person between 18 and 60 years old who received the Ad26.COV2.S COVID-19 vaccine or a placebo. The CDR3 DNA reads TGCGCCAGCAGCCCCCCGACAGGCGGCACAGATACGCAGTATTTT. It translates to CASSPPTGGTDTQYF.